Listed here are 9 T cell receptor beta chains from one sample, sequenced in a study of blood T cells in healthy people across ages. Through a sample-barcoded 5' primer and a J-beta primer mix, a second PCR was run for roughly 7 to 11 cycles. MiXCR, run by TCRdb on the 5' RACE reads, gives a single entry per CDR3 protein. The sample gives more than 800,000 distinct CDR3 sequences, 35% to 55% of which show up once; under 20% is in the top ten. Sequences were obtained from blood. These receptors all stem from a woman in her sixties in good health.

The genes are TRBV6-5 and TRBJ2-7; no firm D call. Trimming removed 2 bases at V and 6 bases at J, with 23 bases between. From germline, CDR1 is MNHEY and CDR2 SVGAGI. The CDR3 sequence is 17 residues long. CDR3 sequence: CASSYGGRGYTIGEQYF. CDR3 bases: TGTGCCAGCAGTTACGGTGGTCGCGGATACACTATTGGCGAGCAGTACTTC.

This chain uses TRBV12-5 with TRBJ2-2; D is undetermined. V lost 5 bases and J 6 bases, leaving 7 bases between the germline ends. The germline gives CDR1 LGHNT, CDR2 FRNRAP. The CDR3 is made up of 12 amino acids. CDR3 nucleotides: TGTGCTAGTGGTCTGAATCCCGGGGAGCTGTTTTTT. It specifies CASGLNPGELFF.

This clonotype was detected only a few times. The V gene is TRBV20-1, the J gene TRBJ2-1; D gene unclear. CDR3 length: 15 residues. Germline assignment: CDR1 DFQATT and CDR2 SNEGSKA (reference sequence). Deletions cut 2 bases from V and 0 bases from J, with 11 bases between. The CDR3 reads CSARPLTSSYNEQFF. The CDR3 DNA reads as TGCAGTGCTAGACCTCTTACAAGCTCCTACAATGAGCAGTTCTTC.

On this clonotype: The germline gene is not matched at one end of the junction; a read error may be the cause. The genes are TRBV10-3 and TRBJ2-1; 7 bases fit TRBD2. The CDR3 has 14 amino acids. CDR1 and CDR2 (germline): ENHRY, SYGVKD. The CDR3 reads CAVSAPTAGDEQFF. For the CDR3, the DNA is TGTGCCGTCAGTGCTCCGACCGCGGGAGATGAGCAGTTCTTC.

There are a few counts of this clonotype. The chain combines TRBV7-9 with TRBJ2-1; 9 bases agree with TRBD2. The CDR3 is made up of 15 amino acids. Germline CDR1 reads SEHNR; CDR2 reads FQNEAQ (reference sequence). Unmatched junction bases numbered 10, after V lost 5 bases and J lost 8 bases. The CDR3, as DNA: TGTGCCAGCAGCCTTGCTAGCGGGATTACCGATGAGCAGTTCTTC. As protein: CASSLASGITDEQFF.

Many counts were recorded for this clonotype. The chain couples TRBV12-3 or TRBV12-4 to TRBJ2-5, with TRBD2 as a possible D gene (6 bases). CDR3 length: 12 amino acids. V dropped 0 bases and J dropped 11 bases, with 10 bases sitting between them. In DNA, the CDR3 is TGTGCCAGCAGTTTAGCGGCGGGGCGGCAGTACTTC. Protein sequence: CASSLAAGRQYF.

This clonotype was observed a handful of times. The chain links TRBV7-8 to TRBJ2-5; D may be TRBD2 (6 bases). The CDR3 length is 17 residues. In germline, CDR1 is SGHVS, CDR2 FQNEAQ. V lost 8 bases to trimming and J lost 2 bases, with 24 bases between them. The CDR3 coding sequence is TGTGCCAGCCTCATAGGGGCTCCGGGAGAAGTTCAAGAGACCCAGTACTTC. Translation: CASLIGAPGEVQETQYF. Full variable domain (rest looked up from reference TRBV7-8 and TRBJ2-5): GAGVSQSPRYKVAKRGQDVALRCDPISGHVSLFWYQQALGQGPEFLTYFQNEAQLDKSGLPSDRFFAERPEGSVSTLKIQRTQQEDSAVYLCASLIGAPGEVQETQYFGPGTRLLVL.

This clonotype appeared many times. V usage is TRBV5-1 and J usage is TRBJ2-7; 7 bases are shared with TRBD2. V lost 0 bases to trimming and J lost 1 base; unmatched junction nucleotides: 4. The CDR3 runs to 15 residues. Germline V gives CDR1 SGHRS, CDR2 YFSETQ. Here the CDR3 DNA reads TGCGCCAGCAGCTTGGTGCCTAGCGGTTCCTACGAGCAGTACTTC. This translates into CASSLVPSGSYEQYF.

The J gene is TRBJ2-4, the V gene TRBV5-1; 7 nucleotides match TRBD1. CDR1 and CDR2 from the germline V gene are SGHRS and YFSETQ. V was pared by 2 bases and J by 12 bases, with 2 bases of the junction left unmatched. The CDR3 is made up of 11 amino acids. The CDR3 DNA reads as TGCGCCAGCAGCTTCGGGGACAGTCAGTACTTC. This encodes CASSFGDSQYF. Full variable domain (missing parts from reference TRBV5-1 and TRBJ2-4): KAGVTQTPRYLIKTRGQQVTLSCSPISGHRSVSWYQQTPGQGLQFLFEYFSETQRNKGNFPGRFSGRQFSNSRSEMNVSTLELGDSALYLCASSFGDSQYFGAGTRLSVL.